This is a list of T cell receptor beta chains from one sample in a study of CD8+ T cells in alopecia areata. TCRdb's table, derived via immunoSEQ multiplex PCR, lists solely in-frame clones and lacks some. The sample lists approximately 99,000 clones; approximately 50% were seen once. The specimen sequenced was NKG2D-low CD8+ T cells sorted from blood. The receptors originated from a human donor with alopecia areata. Each CDR3 is given with its conserved first and last residue. The order of the fields is V gene, clone size, D gene, J gene, CDR3 DNA, CDR3 protein. D genes are given only for firm matches. Some rows have no size entry. The others give once, few or many, or a class for an expanded clone.

TRBV6-1,few,.,TRBJ2-3,TGTGCCAGCAGTGAACAGGCTGGGATTCGCACAGATACGCAGTATTTT,CASSEQAGIRTDTQYF
TRBV5-1,.,.,TRBJ2-1,TGCGCCAGCAGCTTGGGGCTGGGCCCAGGGGAGCAGTTCTTC,CASSLGLGPGEQFF
TRBV27,.,.,TRBJ2-7,TGTGCCAGCAGTTTACTGTGGACGGGAGAGCAGTACTTC,CASSLLWTGEQYF
TRBV13,.,TRBD2,TRBJ2-5,TGTGCCAGCAGCCCGGGACTAGTGGGATCGGAGACCCAGTACTTC,CASSPGLVGSETQYF
TRBV28,.,TRBD2,TRBJ2-1,TGTGCCAGCAGTCTGGGGCTAGCGGCTGAGCAGTTCTTC,CASSLGLAAEQFF
TRBV27,.,.,TRBJ2-2,TGTGCCAGCAGTTTATCTATTTTACAGGGACTGTGGTCGGCCGGGGAGCTGTTTTTT,CASSLSILQGLWSAGELFF
TRBV28,.,TRBD1,TRBJ1-2,TGTGCCAGCAGTTTGACAGGGGCGGACGGCTACACCTTC,CASSLTGADGYTF
TRBV6-1,.,.,TRBJ2-1,TGTGCCAGCAGTGAAGCGAGAGGAGAGCAGTTCTTC,CASSEARGEQFF
TRBV28,.,.,TRBJ2-7,TGTGCCAGCACCCCGCCGGGTTCCTACGAGCAGTACTTC,CASTPPGSYEQYF
TRBV27,.,.,TRBJ2-3,TGTGCCAGCAGTTTATCAGGGTGGGATACGCAGTATTTT,CASSLSGWDTQYF
TRBV27,.,.,TRBJ2-7,TGTGCCAGCAGCCTCCGGGGGCCCTACGAGCAGTACTTC,CASSLRGPYEQYF
TRBV5-6,.,.,TRBJ1-1,TGTGCCAGCAGCGAGGGGTATGGGGACACTGAAGCTTTCTTT,CASSEGYGDTEAFF
TRBV7-6,.,TRBD1,TRBJ2-7,TGTGCCAGCAGCTTGGGGCCCGGGACAGGGGGATTGACGTCCTACGAGCAGTACTTC,CASSLGPGTGGLTSYEQYF
TRBV27,.,.,TRBJ2-5,TGTGCCAGCAGTTTATCTCCGCGTGGGACCCAGTACTTC,CASSLSPRGTQYF
TRBV7-8,.,.,TRBJ1-1,TGTGCCAGCAGCTCCCTACCGGGAGCGGGGCTCGGGTTTGAAGCTTTCTTT,CASSSLPGAGLGFEAFF
TRBV19,.,TRBD1,TRBJ2-7,TGTGCCAGTAGTATTTGGCCGGGACAGGGGGATTACGAGCAGTACTTC,CASSIWPGQGDYEQYF
TRBV27,.,.,TRBJ1-2,TGTGCCACAGAAGGGGGGAATGGCTACACCTTC,CATEGGNGYTF
TRBV7-2,few,.,TRBJ2-1,TGTGCCAGCAGCTTAGCTAGCCGGTCCTACAATGAGCAGTTCTTC,CASSLASRSYNEQFF
TRBV28,.,TRBD1,TRBJ2-5,TGTGCCAGCAGCATTGTGGGACAGAACCAAGAGACCCAGTACTTC,CASSIVGQNQETQYF
TRBV11-2,.,.,TRBJ2-1,TGTGCCAGCAGCTTGAGGAGGGAGGCAGGCAATGAGCAGTTCTTC,CASSLRREAGNEQFF
TRBV10-2,.,.,TRBJ2-2,TGCGCCAGCAGTGAGGTCGACGTTGAGGAGCTGTTTTTT,CASSEVDVEELFF
TRBV19,.,.,TRBJ2-7,TGTGCCAGTATGGTGGCGGCGAGCTCCTACGAGCAGTACTTC,CASMVAASSYEQYF
TRBV5-1,once,.,TRBJ2-7,TGCGCCAGCAGCCCGATTCCCACGGGGGCTGGAATCTACGAGCAGTACTTC,CASSPIPTGAGIYEQYF
TRBV4-1,.,TRBD1,TRBJ2-7,TGCGCCAGCAGCCAAGGACAGGGGTCAACCTACGAGCAGTACTTC,CASSQGQGSTYEQYF
TRBV19,few,.,TRBJ1-1,TGTGCCAGTAAGCTTGGGGGGACTGAAGCTTTCTTT,CASKLGGTEAFF
TRBV6-6,few,TRBD2,TRBJ2-1,TGTGCCAGCAGTGGGACTAGCGCTAACAATGAGCAGTTCTTC,CASSGTSANNEQFF
TRBV28,.,.,TRBJ1-1,TGTGCCAGCAGTTCCAAAACTGAGAACACTGAAGCTTTCTTT,CASSSKTENTEAFF
TRBV5-4,many,TRBD2,TRBJ2-3,TGTGCCAGCAGCGCCGGGACTAGCGAGACAGATACGCAGTATTTT,CASSAGTSETDTQYF
TRBV5-6,few,.,TRBJ1-1,TGTGCCAGCAGATCAGGAGAAACCTCTGAAGCTTTCTTT,CASRSGETSEAFF
TRBV2,.,TRBD1,TRBJ2-1,TGTGCCAGCAGTGAGGACAGGTCCTCCTACAATGAGCAGTTCTTC,CASSEDRSSYNEQFF